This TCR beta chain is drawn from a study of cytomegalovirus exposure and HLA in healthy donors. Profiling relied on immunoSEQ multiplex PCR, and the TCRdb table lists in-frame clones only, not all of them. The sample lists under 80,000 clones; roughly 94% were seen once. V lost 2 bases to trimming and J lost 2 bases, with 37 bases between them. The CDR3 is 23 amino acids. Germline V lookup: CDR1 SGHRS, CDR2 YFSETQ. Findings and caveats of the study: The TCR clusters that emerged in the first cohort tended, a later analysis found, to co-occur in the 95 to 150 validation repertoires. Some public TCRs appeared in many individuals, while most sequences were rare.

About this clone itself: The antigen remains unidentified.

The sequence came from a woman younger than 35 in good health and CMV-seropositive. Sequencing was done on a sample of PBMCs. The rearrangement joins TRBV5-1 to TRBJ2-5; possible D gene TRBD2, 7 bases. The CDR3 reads CASSFDPRPGARTQLGGQETQYF. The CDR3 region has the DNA TGCGCCAGCAGCTTTGACCCCAGGCCGGGGGCGCGAACCCAATTGGGGGGGCAAGAGACCCAGTACTTC.